The 24 T cell receptor beta chains below all came from one sample that was sequenced in a study of graft-versus-host responses after intestinal transplantation (dated by TCRdb to the early 2020s). What the time point label conveys for this sample: cells obtained before transplantation from donor or recipient. Mixed lymphocyte reactions plated approximately 200,000 CFSE-labeled pre-transplant responders with approximately 200,000 irradiated violet-dye-labeled stimulators and were cultured for six to seven days. The library was produced with the immunoSEQ multiplex PCR assay. In TCRdb, the immuneACCESS table is reduced to in-frame sequences with V and J assigned. These tables do not hold every clone; where another copy was compared, an unresolved V gene accounts for under half, and the others remain unexplained. In this sample the table shows approximately 15,000 clones, approximately 39% of which occur a single time. The biggest ten clones account for more than 3% of the sample.

The sequenced sample was alloreactive CD8+ T cells from a mixed lymphocyte reaction culture, obtained before intestinal transplant. The cell subset or site label, read with the paper, signifies: CFSE-low proliferating T cells sorted from approximately 6-day pre-transplant mixed lymphocyte reaction (GvH or HvG direction). These receptors were collected from a human patient who received an intestinal transplant.

In this sample, this clone turned up a few times. This rearrangement joins TRBV5-5 to TRBJ1-1; 7 positions agree with TRBD1. CDR3 length: 16 amino acids. V shed 1 base, J shed 3 bases, and the junction held 9 bases outside the gene matches. Per the germline V gene, CDR1 is SGHKS and CDR2 is YYEKEE (reference sequence). The CDR3 nucleotides read TGTGCCAGCAGCTTGAATGACAGGGACTGGGACACTGAAGCTTTCTTT. Encoded protein: CASSLNDRDWDTEAFF.

The chain employs TRBV10-1 and TRBJ1-5; no clear D. Germline loops: CDR1 WNHNN, CDR2 SYGVQD (reference sequence). This CDR3 comprises 12 residues. The V end was cut by 8 bases, the J end by 4 bases, with 9 bases between. The CDR3 DNA sequence: TGCGCCAGCGGGTCCGGGAATCAGCCCCAGCATTTT. Its protein product is CASGSGNQPQHF.

V is TRBV19 and J is TRBJ1-2; TRBD1 matches 7 bases. CDR1 is LNHDA and CDR2 is SQIVND in the germline V gene (reference sequence). V lost 2 bases, J lost 5 bases, and 8 bases stayed unmatched. This CDR3 region has 15 residues. The CDR3 spells CASSIIGDSPYGYTF. CDR3 nucleotide sequence: TGTGCCAGTAGTATAATCGGGGACAGTCCGTATGGCTACACCTTC.

This clone has more than one count but fewer than ten. With a much larger clone just one base away, this may be a read error. The chain is built from TRBV6-6 and TRBJ2-1; D is undetermined. The CDR3 extends over 11 amino acids. Trimming cost V 6 bases and J 4 bases, with 4 bases left between them. Germline V gives CDR1 MNHNY, CDR2 SVGAGI (reference sequence). This chain's CDR3 is CASSFYNEQFF. In DNA form, the CDR3 reads TGTGCCAGCAGCTTTTACAATGAGCAGTTCTTC.

This chain connects TRBV28 to TRBJ2-1; D is unclear. The CDR3 runs to 14 residues. Trimming shortened V by 0 bases and J by 3 bases, and 6 bases separated the two germline ends. CDR1 and CDR2 (germline): MDHEN, SYDVKM. The CDR3 nucleotides read TGTGCCAGCAGTTTATGGTGGATCTACAATGAGCAGTTCTTC. Amino acids: CASSLWWIYNEQFF.

The chain uses TRBV6-5 and TRBJ1-1; D ambiguous. The CDR3 contains 15 residues. V was pared by 4 bases and J by 3 bases, with 15 bases between. CDR1 is MNHEY and CDR2 is SVGAGI in the germline V gene. DNA of the CDR3: TGTGCCAGCAGTTTAGCAGCCTCTGGGGACACTGAAGCTTTCTTT. It is translated as CASSLAASGDTEAFF.

This clone was counted only a few times. This chain connects TRBV4-1 to TRBJ1-2; no clear D. The CDR3 sequence is 15 residues long. Germline V gene sequence: CDR1 MGHRA, CDR2 YSYEKL. V dropped 1 base and J dropped 4 bases, with 13 bases sitting between them. The CDR3 bases are TGCGCCAGCAGCCAAGTAGTCTGGGTCCTCTATGGCTACACCTTC. Its protein is CASSQVVWVLYGYTF.

V gene TRBV6-5 combines with J gene TRBJ2-1, with 13 bases that match TRBD2. CDR3 length: 15 amino acids. The V gene's germline CDR1 is MNHEY and CDR2 SVGAGI. J gave up 8 bases and V 6 bases, and 7 bases lay outside the gene matches. The CDR3 DNA follows: TGTGCCAGCAGGGCGGGACTAGCGGGATTCCATGAGCAGTTCTTC. Its translation is CASRAGLAGFHEQFF.

In this sample, this clone turned up a few times. V and J are TRBV5-6 and TRBJ2-2; 10 nucleotides align to TRBD1. CDR1 and CDR2 (germline): SGHDT, YYEEEE. Unmatched junction bases numbered 4, after V lost 2 bases and J lost 3 bases. This CDR3 spans 16 amino acids. The CDR3 DNA reads as TGTGCCAGCAGCTTTCCGGGACAGGGGTACACCGGGGAGCTGTTTTTT. Translated, it gives CASSFPGQGYTGELFF. Full variable domain (rest looked up from reference TRBV5-6 and TRBJ2-2): DAGVTQSPTHLIKTRGQQVTLRCSPKSGHDTVSWYQQALGQGPQFIFQYYEEEERQRGNFPDRFSGHQFPNYSSELNVNALLLGDSALYLCASSFPGQGYTGELFFGEGSRLTVL.

J is TRBJ2-5 and V is TRBV5-1, with D unresolved. CDR1 SGHRS and CDR2 YFSETQ come from the germline V gene. The CDR3 length is 15 residues. Trimming took off 0 bases at V and 5 bases at J, with 14 bases between the two ends. Here the CDR3 DNA reads TGCGCCAGCAGCTTGGCCCCGCCAATGAGTGAGACCCAGTACTTC. It codes for CASSLAPPMSETQYF.

The sample holds a few counts of this clone. J is TRBJ1-2 and V is TRBV6-5; a weak D match, TRBD1 (5 bases). There are 15 residues in the CDR3. The V gene's germline CDR1 is MNHEY and CDR2 SVGAGI. The V and J ends lost 0 bases and 5 bases respectively, with 13 bases between them. For the CDR3, the DNA is TGTGCCAGCAGTTACTCGGAAGGGGCCGTTTATGGCTACACCTTC. Translation gives CASSYSEGAVYGYTF.

This clone was counted between two and nine times. This may come from a read error, since a much larger clone is one base off. The chain recombines TRBV5-6 with TRBJ1-1; D might be TRBD1 (5 bases). V was shortened by 3 bases and J by 5 bases, with 14 bases between the two germline ends. This CDR3 region has 14 residues. The germline V gene encodes CDR1 SGHDT and CDR2 YYEEEE. CDR3 coding DNA: TGTGCCAGCAGCTCGGGGGATTGGGGGACTGAAGCTTTCTTT. Amino acids: CASSSGDWGTEAFF.

This clone appeared a single time. This rearrangement joins TRBV12-5 to TRBJ2-1; 14 bases map to TRBD2. The CDR3 sequence is 17 residues long. With V trimmed by 6 bases and J by 6 bases, 10 bases remained unmatched. Germline CDR1 and CDR2: LGHNT and FRNRAP. This chain's CDR3 is CASGLTSGRAWFNEQFF. The CDR3 nucleotides are TGTGCTAGTGGACTGACTAGCGGGAGGGCCTGGTTCAATGAGCAGTTCTTC.

Only a few counts were recorded for this clone. Just one base apart from a much larger clone, this may be a read error. V gene TRBV4-1 combines with J gene TRBJ2-5, with TRBD2 matching 13 bases. The J call may be incorrect, as the DNA end agrees better with TRBJ2-7. CDR1 and CDR2 from the germline V gene are MGHRA and YSYEKL. The CDR3 is made up of 17 amino acids. The chain's CDR3 is CASSPILGLAGLFEQYF. CDR3 DNA: TGCGCCAGCAGCCCAATCCTGGGACTAGCGGGACTGTTCGAGCAGTACTTC.

This clone was counted between two and nine times. The chain has TRBV4-3 and TRBJ1-5, with D unresolved. CDR3 length: 16 amino acids. Per germline, CDR1 LGHNA and CDR2 YSLEER. With 0 bases removed from V and 4 bases from J, the gap between germline ends came to 13 bases. CDR3 loop: CASSQDSPLGNQPQHF. The DNA of the CDR3 is TGCGCCAGCAGCCAAGACAGCCCGTTGGGAAATCAGCCCCAGCATTTT.

This clone is labeled medium-sized (0.01 to 0.1%). The chain employs TRBV6-5 and TRBJ1-1, with D perhaps TRBD1 (6 bases). The V and J ends lost 5 bases and 4 bases respectively, with 14 bases between them. In germline, CDR1 is MNHEY, CDR2 SVGAGI. The CDR3 extends over 14 amino acids. The DNA of the CDR3 is TGTGCCAGCAGTGTCAGGGGTTATGGCACTGAAGCTTTCTTT. Translated: CASSVRGYGTEAFF.

This chain uses TRBV18 with TRBJ2-3, with D possibly TRBD1 on 5 matching bases. Germline V gene lookup returns CDR1 KGHSH and CDR2 LQKENI. CDR3 length equals 15 residues. Between the trimmed V and J ends, which lost 4 bases and 2 bases, there was a span of 13 bases. The CDR3, as DNA: TGTGCCAGCTCACGACACAGGAGTTTCACAGATACGCAGTATTTT. As protein: CASSRHRSFTDTQYF.

This clone has just a few counts. The rearrangement joins TRBV19 to TRBJ2-7, with D possibly being TRBD1 or TRBD2 (5 bases each). In germline, CDR1 is LNHDA, CDR2 SQIVND (reference sequence). V lost 3 bases to trimming and J lost 3 bases, with 15 bases between them. This CDR3 has 15 residues. Here the CDR3 DNA reads TGTGCCAGTAGTATTGGGGGAGAGGGCTTCTACGAGCAGTACTTC. Its protein product is CASSIGGEGFYEQYF. The full variable domain, with the rest looked up from reference TRBV19 and TRBJ2-7, is DGGITQSPKYLFRKEGQNVTLSCEQNLNHDAMYWYRQDPGQGLRLIYYSQIVNDFQKGDIAEGYSVSREKKESFPLTVTSAQKNPTAFYLCASSIGGEGFYEQYFGPGTRLTVT.

The rearrangement joins TRBV5-1 to TRBJ1-2; TRBD1 might be the D (5 bases). This CDR3 has 15 residues. Deletions cut 4 bases from V and 5 bases from J, with 18 bases between. The germline CDR1 and CDR2 sequences are SGHRS and YFSETQ. The CDR3 DNA sequence: TGCGCCAGCAGCCGGGGGGTGGCTGTCCCTTATGGCTACACCTTC. It translates to CASSRGVAVPYGYTF. Using reference TRBV5-1 and TRBJ1-2 for the parts outside the CDR3, the full variable domain is KAGVTQTPRYLIKTRGQQVTLSCSPISGHRSVSWYQQTPGQGLQFLFEYFSETQRNKGNFPGRFSGRQFSNSRSEMNVSTLELGDSALYLCASSRGVAVPYGYTFGSGTRLTVV.

This clone was counted a single time. The chain joins TRBV7-7 to TRBJ2-3; 15 positions agree with TRBD2. V was pared by 5 bases and J by 3 bases, with 3 bases of the junction left unmatched. The length of the CDR3 is 16 residues. The germline CDR1 and CDR2 sequences are SSHAT and FNYEAQ (reference sequence). The DNA for the CDR3 is TGTGCCAGCAGCCAAGGGACTAGCGGGAGGACAGATACGCAGTATTTT. Translation: CASSQGTSGRTDTQYF.

The chain has TRBV19 and TRBJ2-3; D possibly corresponds to TRBD2 (5 bases). The V end lost 3 bases, the J end lost 0 bases, and 10 bases lay between the germline ends. Germline V gene sequence: CDR1 LNHDA, CDR2 SQIVND (reference sequence). This CDR3 contains 15 residues. CDR3 protein: CASSIAGRSTDTQYF. The CDR3 DNA follows: TGTGCCAGTAGTATTGCGGGTCGGAGCACAGATACGCAGTATTTT.

In this sample, this clone turned up once. The CDR3: CASSLRYSRQETQYF. The CDR3 nucleotides are TGTGCCAGCAGCTTGAGGTACAGCCGACAAGAGACCCAGTACTTC. The chain is built from TRBV7-9 and TRBJ2-5; D uncertain. V lost 3 bases and J 2 bases, leaving 13 bases between the germline ends. CDR1 and CDR2 from the germline V gene are SEHNR and FQNEAQ (reference sequence). The CDR3 sequence is 15 residues long.

This clone was picked up a small number of times. The sample holds other DNA sequences that translate to the same CDR3. J is TRBJ1-1 and V is TRBV6-5, with a tentative D call TRBD1 (5 bases). Deletions cut 2 bases from V and 5 bases from J, with 9 bases between. This CDR3 is built from 13 residues. Per germline, CDR1 MNHEY and CDR2 SVGAGI. CDR3: CASSYGGETEAFF. In DNA form, the CDR3 reads TGTGCCAGCAGTTACGGGGGGGAGACTGAAGCTTTCTTT.

In this sample, this clone turned up a few times. This sequence joins TRBV19 and TRBJ2-7; D possibly corresponds to TRBD2 (5 bases). CDR1 and CDR2 (germline): LNHDA, SQIVND (reference sequence). This CDR3 has 16 residues. Trimming took 5 bases from V and 1 from J, leaving 18 bases between them. Written as DNA, the CDR3 is TGTGCCAGTAGTTCTGGCGGACTCTTTCCGTCCTACGAGCAGTACTTC. Encoded protein: CASSSGGLFPSYEQYF.